This TCR beta chain originates from a study of OX40 agonist ivuxolimab in advanced cancers. About the study: Dose-escalation patients were diagnosed with hepatocellular carcinoma, melanoma, renal cell cancer or head and neck cancer.

Study-level points and caveats: Expanded clones tended on average to be more numerous among CD8+ T cells than CD4+.

Profiled with immunoSEQ multiplex PCR; TCRdb holds only in-frame clones, not every one. The table has about 55,000 clones, roughly 90% seen once. A note on this clone: Its antigen is unknown.

CDR1 and CDR2 (germline): LGHNA, YNFKEQ. CDR3 length: 16 residues. Trimming removed 0 bases from V and 5 bases from J, with 14 bases in between. The chain has TRBV4-2 and TRBJ1-5; TRBD1 is a possible D gene (6 bases). The TCR originated in an adult with an advanced solid tumor such as melanoma, head and neck, liver or kidney cancer. Source: CD4+ or CD8+ T cells sorted from blood, taken in a trial of the OX40 agonist ivuxolimab. The CDR3 DNA reads TGTGCCAGCAGCCAAGATCCTCGACAGGAAGATCAGCCCCAGCATTTT. This encodes CASSQDPRQEDQPQHF.